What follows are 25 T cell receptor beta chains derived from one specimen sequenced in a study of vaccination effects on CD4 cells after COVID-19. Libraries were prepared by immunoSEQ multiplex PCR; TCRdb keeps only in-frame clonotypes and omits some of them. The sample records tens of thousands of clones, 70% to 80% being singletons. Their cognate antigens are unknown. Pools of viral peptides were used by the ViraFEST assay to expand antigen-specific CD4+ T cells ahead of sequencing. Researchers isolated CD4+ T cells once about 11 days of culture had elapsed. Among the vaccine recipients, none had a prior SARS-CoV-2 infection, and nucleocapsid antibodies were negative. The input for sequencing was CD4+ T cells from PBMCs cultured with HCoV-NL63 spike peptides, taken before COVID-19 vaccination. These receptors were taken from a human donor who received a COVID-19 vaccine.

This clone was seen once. CDR3 in DNA: TGTGCCAGCAGCTTAGTGGGCAGGGGGTCCTATGGCTACACCTTC. Amino acids: CASSLVGRGSYGYTF. The chain joins TRBV7-8 to TRBJ1-2; 7 nucleotides line up with TRBD1. V lost 1 base to trimming and J lost 4 bases; unmatched junction nucleotides: 6. Germline assignment: CDR1 SGHVS and CDR2 FQNEAQ. The CDR3 contains 15 residues.

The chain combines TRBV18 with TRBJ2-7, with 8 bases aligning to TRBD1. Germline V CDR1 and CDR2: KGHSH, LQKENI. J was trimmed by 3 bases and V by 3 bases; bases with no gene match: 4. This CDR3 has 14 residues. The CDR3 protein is CASSPGTGHYEQYV. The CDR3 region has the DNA TGTGCCAGCTCACCTGGGACAGGCCACTACGAGCAGTACGTC.

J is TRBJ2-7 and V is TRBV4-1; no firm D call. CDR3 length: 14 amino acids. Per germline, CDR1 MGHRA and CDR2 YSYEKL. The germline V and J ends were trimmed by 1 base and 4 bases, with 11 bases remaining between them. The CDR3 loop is CASSQAIGPYEQYV. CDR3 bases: TGCGCCAGCAGCCAAGCTATCGGGCCTTACGAGCAGTACGTC.

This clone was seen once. The CDR3 protein is CATSDFWTTGQGGNSPLHF. In DNA form, the CDR3 reads TGTGCCACCAGTGATTTTTGGACGACGGGACAGGGTGGTAATTCACCCCTCCACTTT. The V call is TRBV24-1, the J call TRBJ1-6; 9 positions agree with TRBD1. The junction had 12 bases not matched to a gene; V was cut back by 1 base and J by 6 bases. The germline V gene encodes CDR1 KGHDR and CDR2 SFDVKD. CDR3 length: 19 amino acids.

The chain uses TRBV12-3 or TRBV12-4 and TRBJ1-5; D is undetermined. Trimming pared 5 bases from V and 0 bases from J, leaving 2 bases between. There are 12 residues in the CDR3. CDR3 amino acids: CASSNSNQPQHF. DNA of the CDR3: TGTGCCAGCAGTAATAGCAATCAGCCCCAGCATTTT.

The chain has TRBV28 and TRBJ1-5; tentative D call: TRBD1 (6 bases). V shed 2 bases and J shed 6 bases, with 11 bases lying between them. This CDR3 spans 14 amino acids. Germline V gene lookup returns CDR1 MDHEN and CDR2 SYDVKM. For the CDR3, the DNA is TGTGCCAGCAGTTTACGGGGGGCGGTTCAGCCCCAGCATTTT. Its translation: CASSLRGAVQPQHF.

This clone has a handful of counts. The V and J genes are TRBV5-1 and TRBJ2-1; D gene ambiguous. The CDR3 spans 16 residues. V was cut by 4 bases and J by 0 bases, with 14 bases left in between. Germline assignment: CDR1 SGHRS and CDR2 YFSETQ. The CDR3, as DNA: TGCGCCAGCAGCAACCTCCCACACCTCTCCTACAATGAGCAGTTCTTC. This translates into CASSNLPHLSYNEQFF. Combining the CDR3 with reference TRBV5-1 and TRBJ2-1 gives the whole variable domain KAGVTQTPRYLIKTRGQQVTLSCSPISGHRSVSWYQQTPGQGLQFLFEYFSETQRNKGNFPGRFSGRQFSNSRSEMNVSTLELGDSALYLCASSNLPHLSYNEQFFGPGTRLTVL.

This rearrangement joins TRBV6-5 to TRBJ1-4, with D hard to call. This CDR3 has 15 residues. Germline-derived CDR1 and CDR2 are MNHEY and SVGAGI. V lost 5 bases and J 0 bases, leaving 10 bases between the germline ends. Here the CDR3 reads CASSPSYATNEKLFF. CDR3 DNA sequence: TGTGCCAGCAGTCCCTCGTATGCAACTAATGAAAAACTGTTTTTT.

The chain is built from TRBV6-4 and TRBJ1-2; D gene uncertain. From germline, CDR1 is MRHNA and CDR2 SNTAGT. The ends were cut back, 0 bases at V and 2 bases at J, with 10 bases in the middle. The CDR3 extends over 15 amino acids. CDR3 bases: TGTGCCAGCAGTGACTCAGCCACAAACAACTATGGCTACACCTTC. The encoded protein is CASSDSATNNYGYTF.

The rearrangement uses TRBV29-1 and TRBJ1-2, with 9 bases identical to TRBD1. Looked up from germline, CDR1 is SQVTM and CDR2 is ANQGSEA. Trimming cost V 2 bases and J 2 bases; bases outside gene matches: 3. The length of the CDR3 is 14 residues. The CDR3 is CSVEPGQGNYGYTF. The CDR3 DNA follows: TGCAGCGTTGAACCGGGACAGGGAAACTATGGCTACACCTTC. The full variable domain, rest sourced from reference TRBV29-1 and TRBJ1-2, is SAVISQKPSRDICQRGTSLTIQCQVDSQVTMMFWYRQQPGQSLTLIATANQGSEATYESGFVIDKFPISRPNLTFSTLTVSNMSPEDSSIYLCSVEPGQGNYGYTFGSGTRLTVV.

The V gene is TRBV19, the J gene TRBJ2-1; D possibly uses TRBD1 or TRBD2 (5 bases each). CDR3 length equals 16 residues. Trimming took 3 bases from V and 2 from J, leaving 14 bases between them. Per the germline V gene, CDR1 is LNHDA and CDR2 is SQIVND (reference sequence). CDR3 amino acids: CASSILRDPPYNEQFF. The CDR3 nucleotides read TGTGCCAGTAGTATTCTTCGGGACCCGCCCTACAATGAGCAGTTCTTC.

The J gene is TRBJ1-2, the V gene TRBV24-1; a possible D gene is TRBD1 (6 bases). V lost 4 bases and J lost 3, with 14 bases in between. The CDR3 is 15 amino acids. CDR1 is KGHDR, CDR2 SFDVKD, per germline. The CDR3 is CATSDPTGKDYGYTF. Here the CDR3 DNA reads TGTGCCACCAGTGACCCTACAGGGAAGGACTATGGCTACACCTTC.

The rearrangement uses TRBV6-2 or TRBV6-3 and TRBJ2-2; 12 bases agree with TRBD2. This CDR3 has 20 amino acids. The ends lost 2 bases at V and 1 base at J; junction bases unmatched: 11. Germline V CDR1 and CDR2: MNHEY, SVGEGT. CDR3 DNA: TGTGCCAGCAGTTACGGGGGACTAGCGGGCCTGGGGTGGAACACCGGGGAGCTGTTTTTT. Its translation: CASSYGGLAGLGWNTGELFF.

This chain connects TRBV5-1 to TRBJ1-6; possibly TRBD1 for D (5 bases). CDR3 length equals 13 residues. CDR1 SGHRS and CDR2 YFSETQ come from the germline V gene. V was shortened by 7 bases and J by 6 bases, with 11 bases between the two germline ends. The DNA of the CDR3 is TGCGCCAGCGGGGGTGAAGGTAATTCACCCCTCCACTTT. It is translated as CASGGEGNSPLHF.

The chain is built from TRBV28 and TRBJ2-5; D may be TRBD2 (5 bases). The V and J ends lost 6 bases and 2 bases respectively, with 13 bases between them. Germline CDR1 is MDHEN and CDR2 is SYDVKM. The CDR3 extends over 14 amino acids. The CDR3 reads CASSIEGRQETQYF. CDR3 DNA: TGTGCCAGCAGCATTGAGGGCAGGCAAGAGACCCAGTACTTC.

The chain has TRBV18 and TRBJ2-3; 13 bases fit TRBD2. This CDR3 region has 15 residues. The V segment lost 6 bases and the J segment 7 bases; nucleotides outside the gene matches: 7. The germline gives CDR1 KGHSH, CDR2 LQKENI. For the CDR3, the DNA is TGTGCCAGCTCTACGGGACTAGCGGGGAGAAATACGCAGTATTTT. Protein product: CASSTGLAGRNTQYF.

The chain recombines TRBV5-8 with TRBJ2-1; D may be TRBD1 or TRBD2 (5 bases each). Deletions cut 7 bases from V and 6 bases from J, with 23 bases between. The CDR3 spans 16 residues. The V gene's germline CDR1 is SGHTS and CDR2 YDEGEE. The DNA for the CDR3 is TGTGCCAGCCCCATTTTCTGGGGGAGTGAAGTCAATGAGCAGTTCTTC. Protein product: CASPIFWGSEVNEQFF.

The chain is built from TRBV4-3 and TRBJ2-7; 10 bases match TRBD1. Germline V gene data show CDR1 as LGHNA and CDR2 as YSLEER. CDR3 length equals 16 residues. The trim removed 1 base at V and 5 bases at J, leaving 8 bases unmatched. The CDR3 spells CASSQGRAGTGDEQYV. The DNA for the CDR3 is TGCGCCAGCAGCCAAGGTCGCGCCGGGACAGGGGACGAGCAGTACGTC.

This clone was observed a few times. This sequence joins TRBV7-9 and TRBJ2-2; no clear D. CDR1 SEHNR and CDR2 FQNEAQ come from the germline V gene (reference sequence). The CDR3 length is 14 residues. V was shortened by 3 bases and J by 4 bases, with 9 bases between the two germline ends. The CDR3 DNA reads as TGTGCCAGCAGCTTCGCAGGCGCCACCGGGGAGCTGTTTTTT. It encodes CASSFAGATGELFF.

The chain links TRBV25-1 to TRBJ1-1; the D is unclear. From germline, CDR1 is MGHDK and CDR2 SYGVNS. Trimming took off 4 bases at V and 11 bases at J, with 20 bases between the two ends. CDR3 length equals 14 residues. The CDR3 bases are TGTGCCAGCAGTGCAGCCGGGCCGGACCTAATGGCTTTCTTT. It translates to CASSAAGPDLMAFF.

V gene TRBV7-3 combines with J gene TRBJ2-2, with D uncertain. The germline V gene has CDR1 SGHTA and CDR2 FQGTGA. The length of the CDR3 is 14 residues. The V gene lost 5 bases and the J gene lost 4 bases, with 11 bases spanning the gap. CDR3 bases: TGTGCCAGCAGCCCCGAAGGCCTCACCGGGGAGCTGTTTTTT. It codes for CASSPEGLTGELFF. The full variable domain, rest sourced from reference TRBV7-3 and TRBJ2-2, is GAGVSQTPSNKVTEKGKYVELRCDPISGHTALYWYRQSLGQGPEFLIYFQGTGAADDSGLPNDRFFAVRPEGSVSTLKIQRTERGDSAVYLCASSPEGLTGELFFGEGSRLTVL.

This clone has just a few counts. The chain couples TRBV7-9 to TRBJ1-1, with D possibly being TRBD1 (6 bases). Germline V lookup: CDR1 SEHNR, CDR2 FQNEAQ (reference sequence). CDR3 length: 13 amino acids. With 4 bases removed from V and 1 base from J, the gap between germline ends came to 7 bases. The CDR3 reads CASSSTGNTEAFF. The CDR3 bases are TGTGCCAGCAGCTCGACAGGGAACACTGAAGCTTTCTTT.

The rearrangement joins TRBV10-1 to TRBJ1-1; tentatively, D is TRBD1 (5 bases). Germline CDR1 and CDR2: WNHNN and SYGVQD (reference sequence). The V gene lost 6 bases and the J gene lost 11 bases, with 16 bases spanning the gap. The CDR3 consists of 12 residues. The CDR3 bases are TGCGCCAGCAGGGGGGGGGTTGAAGGGGCTTTCTTT. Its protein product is CASRGGVEGAFF.

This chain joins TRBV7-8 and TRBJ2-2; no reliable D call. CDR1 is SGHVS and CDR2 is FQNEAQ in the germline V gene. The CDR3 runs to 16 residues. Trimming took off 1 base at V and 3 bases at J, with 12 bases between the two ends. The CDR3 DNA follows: TGTGCCAGCAGCTTAGTCGGCTTCCTGGACACCGGGGAGCTGTTTTTT. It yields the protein CASSLVGFLDTGELFF.

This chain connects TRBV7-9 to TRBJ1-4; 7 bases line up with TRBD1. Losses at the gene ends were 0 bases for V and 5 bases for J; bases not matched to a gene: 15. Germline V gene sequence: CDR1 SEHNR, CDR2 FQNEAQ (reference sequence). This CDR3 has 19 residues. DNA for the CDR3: TGTGCCAGCAGCTTAGCCTCCAGTCGGGACAGAAGTTTCAATGAAAAACTGTTTTTT. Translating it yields CASSLASSRDRSFNEKLFF.